The sequence of this TCR beta chain was determined in a study of identical twins. Germline-derived CDR1 and CDR2 are SGDLS and YYNGEE. V shed 4 bases and J 2 bases; nucleotides not matched to a gene: 7. CDR3 size: 15 residues. In TCRdb, the 5' RACE reads were re-called with MiXCR into one record per CDR3 protein. Of 210,000 or so distinct CDR3 sequences listed, about 7.5% are singletons. These data also formed part of another study, on yellow fever vaccine responses in identical twins.

The clonotype originates from a woman under 30 in good health. The V gene is TRBV9, the J gene TRBJ2-3; 7 bases are a match to TRBD2. Sequenced input: memory (CD45RO+) T cells sorted from blood. The CDR3 DNA sequence: TGTGCCAGCAGCCGCTTTCGGGGGGACACAGATACGCAGTATTTT. Translation gives CASSRFRGDTDTQYF.